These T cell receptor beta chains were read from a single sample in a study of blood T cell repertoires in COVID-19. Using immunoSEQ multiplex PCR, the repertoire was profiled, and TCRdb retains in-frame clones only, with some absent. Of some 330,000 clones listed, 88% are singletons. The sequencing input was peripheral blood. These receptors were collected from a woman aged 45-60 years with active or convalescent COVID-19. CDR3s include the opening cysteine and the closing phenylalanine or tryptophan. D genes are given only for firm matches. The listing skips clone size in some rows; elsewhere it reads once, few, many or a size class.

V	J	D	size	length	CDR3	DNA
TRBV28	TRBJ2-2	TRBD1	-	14	CATGQGLVSGELFF	TGTGCCACAGGACAGGGATTAGTGTCCGGGGAGCTGTTTTTT
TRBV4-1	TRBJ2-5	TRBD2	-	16	CASSQELLAGQETQYF	TGCGCCAGCAGCCAAGAGTTGCTAGCGGGACAAGAGACCCAGTACTTC
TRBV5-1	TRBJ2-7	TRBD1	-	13	CASSVGQGFEQYF	TGCGCCAGCAGCGTTGGACAGGGCTTCGAGCAGTACTTC
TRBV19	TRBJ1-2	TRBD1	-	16	CATTPGTGLLTMGYTF	TGTGCCACTACGCCCGGGACAGGACTATTAACTATGGGCTACACCTTC
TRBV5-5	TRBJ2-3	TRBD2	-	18	CASSLVASGGAGADTQYF	TGTGCCAGCAGCTTGGTGGCTAGCGGGGGGGCCGGTGCAGATACGCAGTATTTT
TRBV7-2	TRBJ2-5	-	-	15	CASSGLQGTQETQYF	TGTGCCAGCAGCGGACTTCAAGGGACTCAAGAGACCCAGTACTTC
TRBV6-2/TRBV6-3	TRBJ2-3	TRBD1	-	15	CASRYGQGSTDTQYF	TGTGCCAGCAGATACGGACAGGGAAGCACAGATACGCAGTATTTT
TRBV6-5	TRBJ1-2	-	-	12	CASRIDRYGYTF	TGTGCCAGCAGGATAGATCGCTATGGCTACACCTTC
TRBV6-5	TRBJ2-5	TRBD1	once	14	CASSYWDRGETQYF	TGTGCCAGCAGTTACTGGGACAGGGGTGAGACCCAGTACTTC
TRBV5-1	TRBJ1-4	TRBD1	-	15	CASSLRTGRYEKLFF	TGCGCCAGCAGCCTACGGACAGGGAGATATGAAAAACTGTTTTTT
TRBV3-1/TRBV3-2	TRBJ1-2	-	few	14	CASSLTGSNYGYTF	TGTGCCAGCAGCCTGACAGGATCTAACTATGGCTACACCTTC
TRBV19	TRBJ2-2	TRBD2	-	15	CASSPGTSGTGELFF	TGTGCCAGTAGTCCTGGGACTAGCGGGACCGGGGAGCTGTTTTTT
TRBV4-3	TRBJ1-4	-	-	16	CASSQGQGLTNEKLFF	TGCGCCAGCAGCCAAGGTCAGGGGCTAACTAATGAAAAACTGTTTTTT
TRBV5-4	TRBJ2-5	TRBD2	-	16	CASSLASGGKSETQYF	TGTGCCAGCAGCTTGGCTAGCGGGGGGAAAAGCGAGACCCAGTACTTC
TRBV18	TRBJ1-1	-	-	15	CASSPPGGVGFGAFF	TGTGCCAGCTCACCCCCCGGAGGGGTCGGGTTCGGAGCTTTCTTT
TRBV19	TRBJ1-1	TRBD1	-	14	CASIRTGRNTEAFF	TGTGCCAGTATCCGGACAGGCAGGAACACTGAAGCTTTCTTT
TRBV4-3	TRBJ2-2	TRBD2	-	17	CASSQGVGGDRTGELFF	TGCGCCAGCAGCCAAGGGGTTGGGGGGGACCGCACCGGGGAGCTGTTTTTT
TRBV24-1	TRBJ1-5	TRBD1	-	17	CATSDFRLQGTDQPQHF	TGTGCCACCAGTGATTTTCGACTACAGGGGACGGATCAGCCCCAGCATTTT
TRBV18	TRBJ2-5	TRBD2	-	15	CASSPTGGGQETQYF	TGTGCCAGCTCCCCAACGGGGGGGGGCCAAGAGACCCAGTACTTC
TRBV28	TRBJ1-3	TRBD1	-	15	CASSSVQGALNTIYF	TGTGCCAGCAGTTCCGTCCAGGGGGCGCTCAACACCATATATTTT
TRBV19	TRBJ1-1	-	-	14	CASSSIPAGGNAFF	TGTGCCAGTAGTTCTATCCCCGCCGGGGGTAATGCTTTCTTT
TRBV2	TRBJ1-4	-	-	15	CASSETPGKDEKLFF	TGTGCCAGCAGTGAAACGCCAGGGAAAGATGAAAAACTGTTTTTT
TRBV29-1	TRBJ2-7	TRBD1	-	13	CSVGQGAPYEQYF	TGCAGCGTTGGACAGGGGGCCCCCTACGAGCAGTACTTC
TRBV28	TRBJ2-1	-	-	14	CASSLILSVNEQFF	TGTGCCAGCAGTTTAATCTTGTCAGTCAATGAGCAGTTCTTC
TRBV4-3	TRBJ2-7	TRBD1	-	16	CASSQAGTGYVNEQYF	TGCGCCAGCAGCCAAGCCGGGACAGGGTATGTCAACGAGCAGTACTTC
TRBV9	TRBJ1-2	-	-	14	CASSARTVNSGYTF	TGTGCCAGCAGCGCGCGGACAGTTAATTCGGGCTACACCTTC
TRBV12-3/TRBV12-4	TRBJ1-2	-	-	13	CAVGLGGRYGYTF	TGTGCCGTGGGATTAGGGGGACGCTATGGCTACACCTTC
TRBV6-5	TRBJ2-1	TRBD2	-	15	CASSYRPSGGSEQFF	TGTGCCAGCAGTTACAGGCCTAGCGGTGGAAGTGAGCAGTTCTTC
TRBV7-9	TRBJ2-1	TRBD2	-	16	CASSLNQAGGPREQFF	TGTGCCAGCAGCCTCAATCAGGCGGGAGGGCCACGTGAGCAGTTCTTC
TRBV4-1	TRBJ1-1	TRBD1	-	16	CASSQGRNRGNTEAFF	TGCGCCAGCAGCCAAGGTCGGAACAGGGGGAACACTGAAGCTTTCTTT
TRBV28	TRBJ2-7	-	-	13	CASSLGGSYEQYF	TGTGCCAGCAGTTTAGGCGGATCCTACGAGCAGTACTTC
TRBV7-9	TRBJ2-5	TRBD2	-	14	CASSQGLVRETQYF	TGTGCCAGCAGCCAGGGACTAGTTCGAGAGACCCAGTACTTC
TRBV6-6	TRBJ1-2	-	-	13	CASTYGQAYGYTF	TGTGCCAGCACCTACGGACAAGCGTATGGCTACACCTTC
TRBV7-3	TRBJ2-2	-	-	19	CASSLYWPGGLEDTGELFF	TGTGCCAGCAGCTTATACTGGCCGGGCGGACTCGAGGACACCGGGGAGCTGTTTTTT
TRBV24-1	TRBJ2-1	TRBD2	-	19	CATSDSGLAGEGVYNEQFF	TGTGCCACCAGTGATTCCGGACTAGCGGGAGAGGGGGTATACAATGAGCAGTTCTTC
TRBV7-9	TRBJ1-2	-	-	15	CASTLFGADNYGYTF	TGTGCCAGCACCTTATTCGGAGCCGACAACTATGGCTACACCTTC
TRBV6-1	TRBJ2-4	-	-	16	CASSEGPGVVKNIQYF	TGTGCCAGCAGTGAAGGGCCGGGGGTTGTCAAAAACATTCAGTACTTC
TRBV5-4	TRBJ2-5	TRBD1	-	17	CASSPRGGQGVQETQYF	TGTGCCAGCAGCCCCAGAGGGGGACAGGGAGTTCAAGAGACCCAGTACTTC
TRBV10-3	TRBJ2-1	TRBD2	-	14	CAATGTSGSWEQFF	TGTGCCGCGACGGGGACTAGCGGGAGTTGGGAGCAGTTCTTC
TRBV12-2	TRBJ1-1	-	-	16	CASRYHPGQSNTEAFF	TGTGCAAGTCGCTACCACCCTGGGCAGTCGAACACTGAAGCTTTCTTT
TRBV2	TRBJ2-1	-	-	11	CASRRVGEQFF	TGTGCCAGCAGGAGGGTCGGAGAGCAGTTCTTC
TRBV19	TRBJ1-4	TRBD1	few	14	CASRAGQGDEKLFF	TGTGCCAGTAGGGCTGGACAGGGGGACGAAAAACTGTTTTTT
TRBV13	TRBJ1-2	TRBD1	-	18	CASSLPGTVRDANYGYTF	TGTGCCAGCAGCTTACCCGGGACAGTAAGGGACGCTAACTATGGCTACACCTTC
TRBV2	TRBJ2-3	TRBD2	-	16	CASRRGLAGLGDTQYF	TGTGCCAGCAGACGGGGACTAGCGGGGTTAGGAGATACGCAGTATTTT
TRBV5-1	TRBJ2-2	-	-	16	CASSQNGGTNTGELFF	TGCGCCAGCAGCCAAAATGGGGGGACGAACACCGGGGAGCTGTTTTTT
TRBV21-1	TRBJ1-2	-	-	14	CASNPAGPLYGYTF	TGTGCCAGCAACCCCGCGGGACCGCTCTATGGCTACACCTTC
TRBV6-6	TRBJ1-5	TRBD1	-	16	CASSPGTANSNQPQHF	TGTGCCAGCAGTCCCGGGACAGCCAATAGCAATCAGCCCCAGCATTTT
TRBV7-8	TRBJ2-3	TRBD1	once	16	CASSFLDRGFTDTQYF	TGTGCCAGCAGCTTCCTTGACAGGGGTTTCACAGATACGCAGTATTTT
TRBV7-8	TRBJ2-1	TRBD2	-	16	CASSLRTSGSGNEQFF	TGTGCCAGCAGCTTACGGACTAGCGGGAGTGGCAATGAGCAGTTCTTC
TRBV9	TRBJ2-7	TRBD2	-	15	CASAEGLAGVYEQYF	TGTGCCAGCGCAGAGGGACTAGCGGGTGTCTACGAGCAGTACTTC
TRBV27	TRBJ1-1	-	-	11	CASTSNTEAFF	TGTGCCAGCACTTCGAACACTGAAGCTTTCTTT
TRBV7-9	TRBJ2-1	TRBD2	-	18	CASSLARGPGGVDNEQFF	TGTGCCAGCAGCTTAGCGCGGGGTCCTGGGGGGGTGGACAATGAGCAGTTCTTC